Presented here are 32 T cell receptor beta chains from one specimen sequenced in a study of blood T cells in healthy people across ages. Combining a sample-barcoded 5' primer with a J-beta primer mix, a second PCR ran for about 7 to 12 cycles. TCRdb fed the 5' RACE reads into MiXCR, producing one record per CDR3 protein. The data show roughly 1.7 million distinct CDR3 sequences, 30% to 35% seen once. The sequencing input was blood. The receptor set was obtained from a young woman in good health.

This clonotype has only a few counts. The rearrangement links TRBV20-1 to TRBJ2-1; D call uncertain. Trimming removed 2 bases from V and 5 bases from J, with 22 bases in between. Germline V gene sequence: CDR1 DFQATT, CDR2 SNEGSKA (reference sequence). The length of the CDR3 is 17 residues. Here the CDR3 reads CSARSWPYLIEDNEQFF. CDR3 DNA sequence: TGCAGTGCTAGATCCTGGCCGTACCTCATTGAGGACAATGAGCAGTTCTTC.

This clonotype was recorded a few times. The CDR3 loop reads CAASAGGPYEQYF. The CDR3 bases are TGTGCCGCTTCAGCGGGAGGGCCCTACGAGCAGTACTTC. V gene TRBV10-3 combines with J gene TRBJ2-7; 10 positions match TRBD2. V lost 11 bases to trimming and J lost 2 bases; unmatched junction nucleotides: 6. The CDR3 length is 13 residues. Per the germline V gene, CDR1 is ENHRY and CDR2 is SYGVKD.

Ten or more counts support this clonotype. The chain links TRBV29-1 to TRBJ2-1; possible D gene TRBD1, 5 bases. Trimming took 0 bases from V and 6 from J, leaving 18 bases between them. Germline loops: CDR1 SQVTM, CDR2 ANQGSEA. The CDR3 has 16 residues. The CDR3 reads CSVEDWQGFRPNEQFF. In DNA form, the CDR3 reads TGCAGCGTTGAAGATTGGCAGGGCTTTAGGCCCAATGAGCAGTTCTTC.

This clonotype came up many times. The chain carries TRBV29-1 and TRBJ2-1; 9 bases map to TRBD1. After removal of 3 bases from V and 4 bases from J, the junction contained 4 bases not matched to a gene. The CDR3 contains 14 residues. The germline V gene has CDR1 SQVTM and CDR2 ANQGSEA. Here the CDR3 DNA reads TGCAGCGTTGAGGACAGGGGACTTTACAATGAGCAGTTCTTC. Translation: CSVEDRGLYNEQFF.

In its sample, this clonotype was seen a few times. The rearrangement links TRBV27 to TRBJ1-2; D is ambiguous. V was shortened by 6 bases and J by 1 base, with 15 bases between the two germline ends. Germline values: CDR1 MNHEY, CDR2 SMNVEV (reference sequence). The CDR3 covers 15 residues. The CDR3 spells CASSQKGLFNYGYTF. In DNA, the CDR3 is TGTGCCAGCAGCCAGAAGGGCCTTTTTAACTATGGCTACACCTTC.

The chain couples TRBV6-2 or TRBV6-3 to TRBJ2-3, with D perhaps matching TRBD2 (6 bases). Germline V gene sequence: CDR1 MNHEY, CDR2 SVGEGT. The CDR3 extends over 13 amino acids. The ends were cut back, 7 bases at V and 8 bases at J, with 16 bases in the middle. In DNA, the CDR3 is TGTGCCAGCAATATGGGACTCGGAGGTACGCAGTATTTT. Translation gives CASNMGLGGTQYF.

The V call is TRBV9, the J call TRBJ2-3; perhaps D is TRBD1 or TRBD2 (5 bases each). CDR1 SGDLS and CDR2 YYNGEE come from the germline V gene. The germline V and J ends were trimmed by 0 bases and 4 bases, with 9 bases remaining between them. This CDR3 comprises 14 residues. The CDR3 DNA reads TGTGCCAGCAGCGTAGATCGGGGCTCAGATACGCAGTATTTT. Translating it yields CASSVDRGSDTQYF.

The rearrangement links TRBV3-1 to TRBJ2-1; tentative D call: TRBD2 (6 bases). V was trimmed by 1 base and J by 4 bases, leaving 14 bases between them. CDR3 length: 16 amino acids. Germline CDR1 reads LGHDT; CDR2 reads YNNKEL (reference sequence). The CDR3 protein is CASSQVRWGDYNEQFF. The CDR3 DNA is TGTGCCAGCAGCCAAGTAAGGTGGGGGGATTACAATGAGCAGTTCTTC.

This clonotype appeared a single time. The chain uses TRBV18 and TRBJ2-5; 9 bases match TRBD1. The J call may be mistaken, given a closer DNA end match to TRBJ2-7. Looked up from germline, CDR1 is KGHSH and CDR2 is LQKENI. This CDR3 comprises 14 residues. The CDR3 loop is CASSKGQGQSEQYF. CDR3 bases: TGTGCCAGCTCAAAGGGACAGGGTCAGAGCGAGCAGTACTTC.

This clonotype has a handful of counts. V usage is TRBV11-1 and J usage is TRBJ1-1; no clear D gene. Germline V gives CDR1 SGHAT, CDR2 FQDESV (reference sequence). Trimming stripped 3 bases from V and 8 bases from J, with 10 bases between. The CDR3 contains 12 residues. This CDR3 reads CASSLSQIEAFF. The CDR3 DNA reads TGTGCCAGCAGCTTGTCTCAGATAGAAGCTTTCTTT.

V and J are TRBV20-1 and TRBJ2-7; no clear D gene. Germline assignment: CDR1 DFQATT and CDR2 SNEGSKA (reference sequence). Trimming left V 3 bases short and J 3 bases short, with 9 bases between. The CDR3 runs to 12 residues. CDR3 protein: CSASGDGYEQYF. In nucleotides, the CDR3 is TGCAGTGCTAGTGGAGACGGCTACGAGCAGTACTTC.

This clonotype appeared a single time. This chain uses TRBV7-8 with TRBJ2-7; tentative D call: TRBD1 (5 bases). The CDR3 runs to 20 residues. Trimming took off 0 bases at V and 3 bases at J, with 27 bases between the two ends. Germline-derived CDR1 and CDR2 are SGHVS and FQNEAQ. CDR3 in amino acids: CASSLALIGAGRDEYYEQYF. CDR3 sequence (DNA): TGTGCCAGCAGCTTAGCGTTGATAGGGGCAGGCCGAGATGAATACTACGAGCAGTACTTC.

This clonotype has just a few counts. The V and J genes are TRBV27 and TRBJ1-2, with D possibly being TRBD1 (5 bases). This CDR3 contains 15 residues. CDR1 and CDR2 (germline): MNHEY, SMNVEV (reference sequence). V was cut by 0 bases and J by 4 bases, with 12 bases left in between. The CDR3 sequence: CASSLSAGSFYGYTF. The CDR3 nucleotides read TGTGCCAGCAGTTTATCTGCAGGGAGTTTCTATGGCTACACCTTC.

The rearrangement links TRBV7-9 to TRBJ1-1; the D is unclear. Between the trimmed V and J ends, which lost 5 bases and 3 bases, there was a span of 10 bases. The CDR3 covers 13 residues. The germline gives CDR1 SEHNR, CDR2 FQNEAQ (reference sequence). In DNA, the CDR3 is TGTGCCAGCAGCCCCCCTTTTGACACTGAAGCTTTCTTT. It translates to CASSPPFDTEAFF. The whole variable domain, remainder taken from reference TRBV7-9 and TRBJ1-1, is DTGVSQNPRHKITKRGQNVTFRCDPISEHNRLYWYRQTLGQGPEFLTYFQNEAQLEKSRLLSDRFSAERPKGSFSTLEIQRTEQGDSAMYLCASSPPFDTEAFFGQGTRLTVV.

This clonotype has only a few counts. This chain connects TRBV27 to TRBJ2-1; 7 positions match TRBD1. The CDR3 is 14 amino acids. Germline V lookup: CDR1 MNHEY, CDR2 SMNVEV (reference sequence). After removal of 8 bases from V and 4 bases from J, the junction contained 8 bases not matched to a gene. The CDR3 sequence is CASADRAAYNEQFF. Written as DNA, the CDR3 is TGTGCCAGCGCCGACAGGGCAGCGTACAATGAGCAGTTCTTC.

The rearrangement uses TRBV12-3 or TRBV12-4 and TRBJ2-7; 7 bases align to TRBD1. The CDR3 length is 13 residues. V lost 6 bases, J lost 5 bases, and 7 bases stayed unmatched. The CDR3 nucleotides are TGTGCCAGCAGGCTCACAGGGGATCACGAGCAGTACTTC. Protein product: CASRLTGDHEQYF.

Notes on this clonotype: The junction differs from germline at one of its ends, possibly a read error. The genes are TRBV13 and TRBJ2-3; 11 bases align to TRBD1. Germline CDR1 and CDR2: PRHDT and FYEKMQ (reference sequence). CDR3 length: 16 amino acids. CDR3 bases: TGCGCCAGCAGCTTAGGACAGGGGGCTCGTACAGATACGCAGTATTTT. Residues: CASSLGQGARTDTQYF. Full variable domain (remainder filled in from reference TRBV13 and TRBJ2-3): AAGVIQSPRHLIKEKRETATLKCYPIPRHDTVYWYQQGPGQDPQFLISFYEKMQSDKGSIPDRFSAQQFSDYHSELNMSSLELGDSALYFCASSLGQGARTDTQYFGPGTRLTVL.

The gene calls are TRBV29-1 and TRBJ1-2; maybe TRBD1 (5 bases). The CDR3 runs 14 residues. V lost 0 bases and J 4 bases, leaving 12 bases between the germline ends. Per the germline V gene, CDR1 is SQVTM and CDR2 is ANQGSEA. The CDR3 is CSVEDRDRGYGYTF. CDR3 coding DNA: TGCAGCGTTGAAGACAGGGATCGCGGCTATGGCTACACCTTC. Looking up the rest from reference TRBV29-1 and TRBJ1-2 gives the full variable domain: SAVISQKPSRDICQRGTSLTIQCQVDSQVTMMFWYRQQPGQSLTLIATANQGSEATYESGFVIDKFPISRPNLTFSTLTVSNMSPEDSSIYLCSVEDRDRGYGYTFGSGTRLTVV.

The rearrangement links TRBV7-9 to TRBJ1-2; 7 bases fit TRBD1. This CDR3 contains 14 residues. V shed 0 bases and J 8 bases; nucleotides not matched to a gene: 6. Per the germline V gene, CDR1 is SEHNR and CDR2 is FQNEAQ (reference sequence). Here the CDR3 DNA reads TGTGCCAGCAGCTTAGCCGGGGACAGCATCGGCTACACCTTC. Amino acids: CASSLAGDSIGYTF.

The table lists this clonotype with many counts. The rearrangement links TRBV20-1 to TRBJ2-3; D tentatively fits TRBD1 or TRBD2 (5 bases each). The CDR3 contains 13 residues. Trimming took 3 bases from V and 0 from J, leaving 7 bases between them. Germline V lookup: CDR1 DFQATT, CDR2 SNEGSKA (reference sequence). CDR3 in DNA: TGCAGTGCTAGCGGGGCTAGCACAGATACGCAGTATTTT. Translating it yields CSASGASTDTQYF.

Ten or more counts support this clonotype. This chain uses TRBV29-1 with TRBJ2-1; TRBD1 or TRBD2 may be the D gene (5 bases each). This CDR3 is 13 amino acids long. Germline assignment: CDR1 SQVTM and CDR2 ANQGSEA. The DNA of the CDR3 is TGCGGCGGCGCAGGGAGCTCCTACAATGAGCAGTTCTTC. Translation: CGGAGSSYNEQFF.

The gene calls are TRBV5-1 and TRBJ2-4, with D tentatively TRBD1 or TRBD2 (5 bases each). Per the germline V gene, CDR1 is SGHRS and CDR2 is YFSETQ. The V and J ends lost 4 bases and 0 bases respectively, with 14 bases between them. This CDR3 has 16 amino acids. The CDR3 nucleotides read TGCGCCAGCAGCCCGAGGGACCCTTTAGCCAAAAACATTCAGTACTTC. Residues: CASSPRDPLAKNIQYF.

The chain is built from TRBV6-2 or TRBV6-3 and TRBJ1-2; D uncertain. The CDR3 is 13 amino acids. Germline V lookup: CDR1 MNHEY, CDR2 SVGEGT. V lost 5 bases and J lost 8, with 15 bases in between. The CDR3: CASSLTLDHGYTF. In nucleotides, the CDR3 is TGTGCCAGCAGTCTCACGCTGGATCACGGCTACACCTTC.

This chain connects TRBV7-8 to TRBJ1-2, with a possible D match to TRBD1 (5 bases). CDR1 and CDR2 (germline): SGHVS, FQNEAQ. CDR3 length: 15 residues. Trimming cost V 2 bases and J 2 bases, with 12 bases left between them. Here the CDR3 DNA reads TGTGCCAGCAGCTTATATTCGGGGGAAAACTATGGCTACACCTTC. This sequence encodes CASSLYSGENYGYTF.

In its sample, this clonotype was seen a few times. This chain links TRBV21-1 with TRBJ2-5; the listed D gene, TRBD2, was not tested against the DNA. TRBV21-1 is an annotated pseudogene. The CDR3 covers 13 residues. This CDR3 reads CASSKSGVREQYF. As DNA, the CDR3 is TGTGCCAGCAGCAAGTCGGGGGTGCGGGAGCAGTACTTC.

The rearrangement joins TRBV5-1 to TRBJ2-2; TRBD2 agrees at 10 bases. Losses at the gene ends were 0 bases for V and 5 bases for J; bases not matched to a gene: 4. CDR1 SGHRS and CDR2 YFSETQ come from the germline V gene. The CDR3 runs 16 residues. CDR3 bases: TGCGCCAGCAGCTTGGAACTAGCGGGACGGACCGGGGAGCTGTTTTTT. Translation: CASSLELAGRTGELFF.

This chain links TRBV4-1 with TRBJ2-5, with D tentatively TRBD1 or TRBD2 (5 bases each). V was pared by 4 bases and J by 4 bases, with 16 bases between. This CDR3 spans 15 amino acids. Germline V gene lookup returns CDR1 MGHRA and CDR2 YSYEKL. This CDR3 is CASSRTGTSRETQYF. The DNA for the CDR3 is TGCGCCAGCAGCCGCACGGGGACGTCCCGAGAGACCCAGTACTTC.

In its sample, this clonotype was seen a few times. The CDR3: CASKLPGETQYF. The CDR3 coding sequence is TGTGCCAGCAAATTGCCAGGCGAGACCCAGTACTTC. The chain couples TRBV28 to TRBJ2-5; the D is unclear. V gave up 7 bases and J gave up 5 bases, with 11 bases separating them. Per germline, CDR1 MDHEN and CDR2 SYDVKM. The CDR3 totals 12 residues.

The rearrangement joins TRBV12-3 or TRBV12-4 to TRBJ2-3; 9 positions agree with TRBD2. This CDR3 region has 16 residues. Trimming at V came to 1 base and at J to 4 bases, leaving 6 bases not matched to a gene. The chain's CDR3 is CASSLVLAGAADTQYF. As DNA, the CDR3 is TGTGCCAGCAGTTTAGTGTTAGCGGGAGCGGCAGATACGCAGTATTTT.

This clonotype was counted between two and nine times. The rearrangement joins TRBV3-1 to TRBJ1-5; D is uncertain. The V gene lost 0 bases and the J gene lost 0 bases, with 6 bases spanning the gap. Per germline, CDR1 LGHDT and CDR2 YNNKEL (reference sequence). The CDR3 sequence is 15 residues long. CDR3 protein: CASSQDPDSNQPQHF. Here the CDR3 DNA reads TGTGCCAGCAGCCAAGATCCAGATAGCAATCAGCCCCAGCATTTT.

This clonotype was recorded many times. This chain uses TRBV29-1 with TRBJ1-2; D ambiguous. The germline V gene has CDR1 SQVTM and CDR2 ANQGSEA. The CDR3 loop spans 13 amino acids. V was shortened by 0 bases and J by 4 bases, with 9 bases between the two germline ends. The CDR3 here is CSVEDRGIYGYTF. CDR3 nucleotides: TGCAGCGTTGAAGATCGGGGAATCTATGGCTACACCTTC.

This clonotype was observed a few times. V usage is TRBV20-1 and J usage is TRBJ2-1, with 7 positions matching TRBD2. Germline V lookup: CDR1 DFQATT, CDR2 SNEGSKA (reference sequence). CDR3 size: 16 residues. The V and J ends lost 3 bases and 2 bases, in that order; junction bases with no gene match: 10. The CDR3 is CSASAPSGRTYNEQFF. In nucleotides, the CDR3 is TGCAGTGCTAGTGCCCCTAGCGGAAGAACCTACAATGAGCAGTTCTTC.